Shown below are 8 T cell receptor beta chains from a single sample sequenced in a study of technical replicates of blood from a handful of donors. Here immunoSEQ multiplex PCR was the method, and the copy in TCRdb shows in-frame clones only, minus some. The table shows around 68,000 clones, with nearly 98% occurring only once. Sequencing was carried out using T cells isolated from PBMCs. These receptors all stem from a human donor in good health.

The chain is built from TRBV6-5 and TRBJ2-2, with D perhaps matching TRBD2 (6 bases). The CDR3 has 13 amino acids. The germline V gene has CDR1 MNHEY and CDR2 SVGAGI. V was clipped by 10 bases and J by 6 bases, with 15 bases between them. The CDR3 sequence: CATRGPGAGELFF. As DNA, the CDR3 is TGTGCCACACGGGGCCCGGGAGCCGGGGAGCTGTTTTTT.

The V call is TRBV7-9, the J call TRBJ1-3; D gene uncertain. From germline, CDR1 is SEHNR and CDR2 FQNEAQ (reference sequence). Trimming took off 5 bases at V and 2 bases at J, with 13 bases between the two ends. The CDR3 length is 15 residues. In nucleotides, the CDR3 is TGTGCCAGCAGCAACTTGCGAGGGACTGGAAACACCATATATTTT. Residues: CASSNLRGTGNTIYF.

CDR3 DNA sequence: TGTGCCAGCAGTTTCGGAGGGAGGGGCAATGAGCAGTTCTTC. Translation gives CASSFGGRGNEQFF. This rearrangement joins TRBV27 to TRBJ2-1; 7 bases are a match to TRBD2. In germline, CDR1 is MNHEY, CDR2 SMNVEV (reference sequence). CDR3 length equals 14 residues. J gave up 6 bases and V 3 bases, and 5 bases lay outside the gene matches.

The chain links TRBV13 to TRBJ1-2, with 7 bases identical to TRBD1. There are 12 residues in the CDR3. Germline lookup yields CDR1 PRHDT and CDR2 FYEKMQ (reference sequence). V trimming: 3 bases; J trimming: 12 bases; junction bases outside the gene matches: 7. The CDR3 DNA is TGTGCCAGCAGCTTTCGAGGGGACAGTCACACCTTC. Protein: CASSFRGDSHTF.

J is TRBJ2-1 and V is TRBV20-1, with 7 bases lining up with TRBD2. The germline V gene encodes CDR1 DFQATT and CDR2 SNEGSKA (reference sequence). The CDR3 contains 11 residues. Trimming took 8 bases from V and 10 from J; bases not matched to a gene: 8. The chain's CDR3 is CSPKGEGEQFF. The CDR3 region has the DNA TGCAGTCCTAAAGGGGAGGGGGAGCAGTTCTTC.

This clone has more than one count but fewer than ten. The chain uses TRBV29-1 and TRBJ1-1; unclear D gene. CDR1 SQVTM and CDR2 ANQGSEA come from the germline V gene. The CDR3 covers 12 residues. V lost 8 bases to trimming and J lost 0 bases, with 10 bases between them. For the CDR3, the DNA is TGCAGCCCAGTGGACTTGAACACTGAAGCTTTCTTT. As protein: CSPVDLNTEAFF.

This clone was seen only once. V is TRBV5-1 and J is TRBJ1-1, with 10 bases matching TRBD1. CDR3 length equals 15 residues. From germline, CDR1 is SGHRS and CDR2 YFSETQ. The V and J ends lost 3 bases and 7 bases, in that order; junction bases with no gene match: 9. The CDR3 DNA sequence: TGCGCCAGCAGCTCGAACCGGGACAGGGGCTTTGAAGCTTTCTTT. Its protein product is CASSSNRDRGFEAFF.

The J gene is TRBJ2-7, the V gene TRBV7-9, with D tentatively TRBD1 (6 bases). Germline loops: CDR1 SEHNR, CDR2 FQNEAQ (reference sequence). The CDR3 spans 13 residues. Between the trimmed V and J ends, which lost 1 base and 3 bases, there was a span of 7 bases. CDR3 sequence: CASSLGTVYEQYF. CDR3 sequence (DNA): TGTGCCAGCAGCTTAGGGACAGTCTACGAGCAGTACTTC.